Sequencing of this T cell receptor (beta chain) was carried out in a study of T cell responses to AZD1222 COVID-19 vaccine. The wider study: Second doses at about 4 or about 12 weeks were pooled. Whole-study results and caveats: Donors skewed white British and female; clonal diversity was possibly underestimated. At 160-218 and 743-854, vaccine-associated CD4 TCRs were dominant, and they spanned spike.

This clone was picked up one time. Its antigen is not known. Libraries were prepared by immunoSEQ multiplex PCR; TCRdb keeps only in-frame clonotypes and omits some of them. The table includes 110,000 or so clones, 70% to 90% detected once. Germline V gives CDR1 MNHEY, CDR2 SVGAGI. Deletions cut 0 bases from V and 2 bases from J, with 7 bases between. CDR3 length equals 14 residues. The specimen was peripheral blood, collected on day 0 of AZD1222 vaccination. The clonotype comes from an adult in good health. The chain recombines TRBV6-5 with TRBJ1-2; D is uncertain. The CDR3 spells CASSYSAANYGYTF. The CDR3 DNA follows: TGTGCCAGCAGTTACTCGGCAGCCAACTATGGCTACACCTTC.